A single sample gave rise to the 10 T cell receptor beta chains below, sequenced in a study of CD8 T cells in Susac syndrome. When the RNA was reverse transcribed, random hexamers were used with an input of about 0.45 to 1 ug. TCRdb re-called the immunoSEQ multiplex PCR reads through MiXCR, storing one row per CDR3 protein. The sample has approximately 190,000 distinct CDR3 sequences, 95% seen once; the top ten hold around 0.16%. Sequencing used CD8+ T cells from PBMCs. The origin of the receptors is a human donor with Susac syndrome.

The CDR3 region has the DNA TGCAGCGTTGAGGTGGGGTACAATGAGCAGTTCTTC. Protein product: CSVEVGYNEQFF. The V gene is TRBV29-1, the J gene TRBJ2-1; D not certain. Per germline, CDR1 SQVTM and CDR2 ANQGSEA. V lost 3 bases to trimming and J lost 4 bases, with 7 bases between them. The CDR3 contains 12 residues.

The chain uses TRBV19 and TRBJ1-1; no firm D call. Deletions cut 3 bases from V and 12 bases from J, with 17 bases between. This CDR3 has 13 amino acids. The V gene's germline CDR1 is LNHDA and CDR2 SQIVND (reference sequence). This CDR3 reads CASSMGPTEETFF. The CDR3 DNA reads TGTGCCAGTAGTATGGGCCCAACCGAGGAAACTTTCTTT.

V usage is TRBV5-1 and J usage is TRBJ1-2, with 8 bases that match TRBD1. The germline gives CDR1 SGHRS, CDR2 YFSETQ. The CDR3 has 14 amino acids. J gave up 6 bases and V 4 bases, and 8 bases lay outside the gene matches. CDR3 residues: CASSTETGENGYTF. The CDR3 DNA is TGCGCCAGCAGCACGGAGACAGGGGAAAATGGCTACACCTTC.

The CDR3 loop reads CASSQDAQPNLAKNIQYF. Written as DNA, the CDR3 is TGTGCCAGCAGCCAAGATGCACAGCCCAATCTAGCCAAAAACATTCAGTACTTC. V gene TRBV4-2 combines with J gene TRBJ2-4; D gene unclear. This CDR3 has 18 residues. V was trimmed by 0 bases and J by 0 bases, leaving 15 bases between them. From germline, CDR1 is LGHNA and CDR2 YNFKEQ.

The rearrangement uses TRBV20-1 and TRBJ2-5, with no clear D. With 4 bases removed from V and 7 bases from J, the gap between germline ends came to 7 bases. The CDR3 spans 10 residues. Germline V lookup: CDR1 DFQATT, CDR2 SNEGSKA (reference sequence). CDR3 region: CSATDGTQYF. CDR3 nucleotides: TGCAGTGCTACCGATGGGACCCAGTACTTC.

The rearrangement links TRBV20-1 to TRBJ2-7, with D possibly TRBD2 on 6 matching bases. The germline V and J ends were trimmed by 1 base and 3 bases, with 19 bases remaining between them. The CDR3 runs to 16 residues. The germline CDR1 and CDR2 sequences are DFQATT and SNEGSKA (reference sequence). The CDR3 sequence: CSARGGLEGRVYEQYF. For the CDR3, the DNA is TGCAGTGCTAGAGGGGGCTTGGAGGGAAGGGTCTACGAGCAGTACTTC.

The V call is TRBV5-6, the J call TRBJ1-5; the D gene is possibly TRBD1 (6 bases). With 4 bases removed from V and 7 bases from J, the gap between germline ends came to 15 bases. The germline V gene encodes CDR1 SGHDT and CDR2 YYEEEE. The CDR3 contains 14 residues. The CDR3 nucleotides read TGTGCCAGCAGCGCCGGGGGCACGGGACAGCCCCAGCATTTT. It is translated as CASSAGGTGQPQHF.

This clonotype was counted once. V and J are TRBV5-1 and TRBJ2-1; TRBD1 might be the D (5 bases). Per the germline V gene, CDR1 is SGHRS and CDR2 is YFSETQ. Trimming took 4 bases from V and 8 from J, leaving 19 bases between them. This CDR3 region has 15 residues. In DNA, the CDR3 is TGCGCCAGCAGCCGGCGGTCTAGGGGTCTGTATGAGCAGTTCTTC. It translates to CASSRRSRGLYEQFF.

The CDR3 region is CASSIRTSGNNEQFF. The CDR3 DNA sequence: TGTGCCAGTAGTATAAGGACTAGCGGCAACAATGAGCAGTTCTTC. The chain is built from TRBV19 and TRBJ2-1; 10 nucleotides agree with TRBD2. Germline values: CDR1 LNHDA, CDR2 SQIVND (reference sequence). The CDR3 is 15 amino acids. Unmatched junction bases numbered 3, after V lost 2 bases and J lost 5 bases.

The genes are TRBV15 and TRBJ2-2; TRBD1 matches at 7 bases. Germline lookup yields CDR1 LNHNV and CDR2 YYDKDF (reference sequence). The CDR3 consists of 14 residues. The ends lost 8 bases at V and 5 bases at J; junction bases unmatched: 8. The CDR3 spells CATSADRVTGELFF. Written as DNA, the CDR3 is TGTGCCACCTCTGCAGACAGGGTAACCGGGGAGCTGTTTTTT. The variable domain in full, completed from reference TRBV15 and TRBJ2-2, reads DAMVIQNPRYQVTQFGKPVTLSCSQTLNHNVMYWYQQKSSQAPKLLFHYYDKDFNNEADTPDNFQSRRPNTSFCFLDIRSPGLGDTAMYLCATSADRVTGELFFGEGSRLTVL.